The 7 T cell receptor beta chains below were found in one sample sequenced in a study of blood T cell repertoires in COVID-19. This table comes from immunoSEQ multiplex PCR, and its TCRdb copy is limited to in-frame clones, with some not included. Of approximately 260,000 clones in the sample, around 88% were seen once. What was sequenced was PBMCs or T cells enriched from blood (not recorded which). The receptor source for this set is a woman between 35 and 50 years old with acute COVID-19.

The chain has TRBV28 and TRBJ1-1, with 8 nucleotides matching TRBD1. The V segment lost 6 bases and the J segment 0 bases; nucleotides outside the gene matches: 3. This CDR3 comprises 14 residues. Looked up from germline, CDR1 is MDHEN and CDR2 is SYDVKM. In DNA form, the CDR3 reads TGTGCCAGCAGACAGGGGGAGGTGAACACTGAAGCTTTCTTT. It specifies CASRQGEVNTEAFF.

CDR3 residues: CATGRSYEQYF. CDR3 DNA sequence: TGTGCCACGGGTCGTTCCTACGAGCAGTACTTC. The chain links TRBV19 to TRBJ2-7, with no clear D. CDR3 length: 11 residues. Trimming took off 10 bases at V and 1 base at J, with 8 bases between the two ends. Germline CDR1 LNHDA, CDR2 SQIVND (reference sequence).

CDR3 protein: CASGSGQTGYTF. In nucleotides, the CDR3 is TGTGCCAGCGGATCGGGACAAACTGGCTACACCTTC. The V call is TRBV6-5, the J call TRBJ1-2, with D possibly TRBD1 on 6 matching bases. The germline V gene has CDR1 MNHEY and CDR2 SVGAGI. This CDR3 has 12 amino acids. V was cut by 8 bases and J by 7 bases, with 14 bases left in between.

V and J are TRBV20-1 and TRBJ2-1; TRBD1 matches at 7 bases. Trimming took 3 bases from V and 3 from J; bases not matched to a gene: 8. The CDR3 is 15 amino acids. Germline CDR1 reads DFQATT; CDR2 reads SNEGSKA (reference sequence). This CDR3 is CSASPGQTIYNEQFF. As DNA, the CDR3 is TGCAGTGCTAGTCCGGGACAGACGATCTACAATGAGCAGTTCTTC.

The chain employs TRBV29-1 and TRBJ2-5; 9 bases align to TRBD1. Germline V gene sequence: CDR1 SQVTM, CDR2 ANQGSEA. CDR3 length: 16 amino acids. V trimming: 5 bases; J trimming: 4 bases; junction bases outside the gene matches: 14. The CDR3 region has the DNA TGCAGCGTTTCAAAGCCGGGACAGGGTGCATCAGAGACCCAGTACTTC. This codes for CSVSKPGQGASETQYF.

The chain carries TRBV28 and TRBJ2-1; no clear D gene. Germline CDR1 reads MDHEN; CDR2 reads SYDVKM. V was pared by 10 bases and J by 10 bases, with 17 bases between. The CDR3 loop spans 12 amino acids. CDR3 in amino acids: CAISAATLEQFF. The CDR3 nucleotides read TGTGCCATCTCGGCGGCCACCTTAGAGCAGTTCTTC.

This clone was detected only once. The chain joins TRBV7-9 to TRBJ1-1; a weak D match, TRBD1 (5 bases). Germline loops: CDR1 SEHNR, CDR2 FQNEAQ (reference sequence). The CDR3 consists of 15 residues. V dropped 5 bases and J dropped 0 bases, with 13 bases sitting between them. The CDR3 loop is CASSPRGDVNTEAFF. CDR3 in DNA: TGTGCCAGCAGCCCCCGGGGGGACGTGAACACTGAAGCTTTCTTT.